This is a list of T cell receptor beta chains from one sample in a study of blood T cell repertoires in COVID-19. Sequenced by immunoSEQ multiplex PCR; TCRdb stores in-frame clones only, minus some. The data contain 150,000 to 200,000 clones, around 87% of them singletons. The sequencing sample was made of PBMCs or T cells enriched from blood (not recorded which). These receptors all stem from a woman in her forties or fifties who had recovered from COVID-19. Each CDR3 is given with its conserved first and last residue. The order of the fields is clone size, J gene, V gene, D gene, CDR3 DNA, CDR3 protein. A D gene is named only where the DNA matches it firmly. The size field is filled for only some rows; it gives once, few, many or a size class.

-,TRBJ2-2,TRBV3-1/TRBV3-2,-,TGTGCCAGCACCAAAGGGGCACAAGTGAACACCGGGGAGCTGTTTTTT,CASTKGAQVNTGELFF
-,TRBJ2-7,TRBV6-5,TRBD2,TGTGCCAGCAGTCCGGGGGGAGGAGCCTACGAGCAGTACTTC,CASSPGGGAYEQYF
-,TRBJ2-1,TRBV6-6,TRBD2,TGTGCCAGCAGGGGTAGCGGGGGGGCCTCCTACAATGAGCAGTTCTTC,CASRGSGGASYNEQFF
once,TRBJ1-1,TRBV5-1,-,TGCGCCAGCAGCTTCCACGGGTCCGAAGACACTGAAGCTTTCTTT,CASSFHGSEDTEAFF
-,TRBJ1-2,TRBV19,TRBD1,TGTGCCAGTAGGAGGACAGGGTTTTATGGCTACACCTTC,CASRRTGFYGYTF
-,TRBJ2-5,TRBV18,TRBD2,TGTGCCAGCTCACCTACTAGCGCACAAGAGACCCAGTACTTC,CASSPTSAQETQYF
once,TRBJ1-4,TRBV19,-,TGTGCCAGCCGGAAGGGAGTCATAGGCGAAAAACTGTTTTTT,CASRKGVIGEKLFF
-,TRBJ1-5,TRBV6-2/TRBV6-3,-,TGTGCCAGCAGTTACTCTACTTTTCGCGGACAGCCCCAGCATTTT,CASSYSTFRGQPQHF
-,TRBJ1-1,TRBV11-2,TRBD1,TGTGCCAGCAGCTTAGGGACGACAGGGGGCGGGAACACTGAAGCTTTCTTT,CASSLGTTGGGNTEAFF
-,TRBJ2-6,TRBV7-2,-,TGTGCCAGCAGCTTAGGGCAGGTCTCAACTGGGGCCAACGTCCTGACTTTC,CASSLGQVSTGANVLTF
-,TRBJ2-1,TRBV7-2,TRBD1,TGTGCCAGCAGCTTTGCTACAGGGGGCGTAAGTTCCTATGAGCAGTTCTTC,CASSFATGGVSSYEQFF
-,TRBJ1-3,TRBV30,-,TGTGCCTCCCAGCCCCCGCAGGCATACACCATATATTTT,CASQPPQAYTIYF
-,TRBJ1-4,TRBV7-8,-,TGTGCCAGCAGCCAAGCCGCCGGGGCAACTAATGAAAAACTGTTTTTT,CASSQAAGATNEKLFF
once,TRBJ1-2,TRBV7-2,TRBD1,TGTGCCAGCAGCCATCGGACAGGGGGGCGTGGGGGCTACACCTTC,CASSHRTGGRGGYTF
-,TRBJ2-2,TRBV11-3,-,TGTGCCAGCAGCTTGGTGAGGATGGGGCTACGCAACACCGGGGAGCTGTTTTTT,CASSLVRMGLRNTGELFF
-,TRBJ1-4,TRBV30,TRBD1,TGTGCCTGGAGTCTAGCGACAGGGGGCTTCGGTAATGAAAAACTGTTTTTT,CAWSLATGGFGNEKLFF
-,TRBJ1-2,TRBV4-3,-,TGCGCCAGCAGCCAAGATCTTCAGGGGCGCTGGTATGGCTACACCTTC,CASSQDLQGRWYGYTF
-,TRBJ1-2,TRBV12-3/TRBV12-4,-,TGTGCCAGCACCGAGACAGCAAACTATGGCTACACCTTC,CASTETANYGYTF
-,TRBJ2-1,TRBV7-2,-,TGTGCCAGCAGCTTAGATTTAGGGGCGCTCTACAATGAGCAGTTCTTC,CASSLDLGALYNEQFF
-,TRBJ1-3,TRBV10-3,TRBD1,TGTGCCATCAGTGGAGGACAGGGACATGGAAACACCATATATTTT,CAISGGQGHGNTIYF
-,TRBJ1-2,TRBV7-2,TRBD1,TGTGCCAGCAGCCCACTGACAGGGATTAACTATGGCTACACCTTC,CASSPLTGINYGYTF
-,TRBJ2-7,TRBV2,-,TGTGCCAGCATTCCGGGTGGAGACGAGCAGTACTTC,CASIPGGDEQYF
-,TRBJ2-1,TRBV3-1/TRBV3-2,-,TGTGCCAGCAGCATTCCTCCGAGGAATGAGCAGTTCTTC,CASSIPPRNEQFF
-,TRBJ2-7,TRBV5-1,TRBD2,TGCGCCAGCAGCTTGACCACTAGCGGGGACGGCGAGCAGTACTTC,CASSLTTSGDGEQYF
-,TRBJ2-7,TRBV3-1/TRBV3-2,TRBD1,TGTGCCAGCAGCCAGTACCGGGACAGGGGCAACGAGCAGTACTTC,CASSQYRDRGNEQYF
-,TRBJ1-3,TRBV5-4,-,TGTGCCAGCAGCTTGGGGCCTCCCCAGAACACCATATATTTT,CASSLGPPQNTIYF
-,TRBJ2-7,TRBV24-1,TRBD1,TGTGCCACGGGGACAGACAGTTCTTACGAGCAGTACTTC,CATGTDSSYEQYF
once,TRBJ2-7,TRBV21-1,-,TGTGCCAGCCCGACCCTCGGGACAGCGACTTCCTACGAGCAGTACTTC,CASPTLGTATSYEQYF
few,TRBJ2-7,TRBV4-2,TRBD1,TGTGCCAGCAGCCCCTATACCCGGGACAGTTCCTCCTACGAGCAGTACTTC,CASSPYTRDSSSYEQYF
-,TRBJ2-5,TRBV9,TRBD2,TGTGCCAGCAGCGTAGGCCCTAGCGGGGGGGAGACCCAGTACTTC,CASSVGPSGGETQYF
once,TRBJ2-5,TRBV14,TRBD1,TGTGCCAGCAGCCAAGTGACAGGGATGGGAGAGACCCAGTACTTC,CASSQVTGMGETQYF
-,TRBJ2-5,TRBV11-3,-,TGTGCCAGCAGCTTAGATGTGGGAGGCCAGACCCAGTACTTC,CASSLDVGGQTQYF
-,TRBJ2-3,TRBV15,-,TGTGCCACCAGCAGAGAGGCCCTAGATACGCAGTATTTT,CATSREALDTQYF
-,TRBJ2-2,TRBV2,TRBD2,TGTGCCAGCAGACCTAGGGGCGGGACTAGCAGAAACACCGGGGAGCTGTTTTTT,CASRPRGGTSRNTGELFF
-,TRBJ1-1,TRBV7-2,-,TGTGCCAGCAGCTTAATCCAGGGGAACACTGAAGCTTTCTTT,CASSLIQGNTEAFF
-,TRBJ1-2,TRBV9,-,TGTGCCACCACACCAGGGGATAGCGCTGTTTATGGCTACACCTTC,CATTPGDSAVYGYTF
-,TRBJ1-4,TRBV9,-,TGTGCCAGCAGCGTAGAGGCAGGGCGGGAAAAACTGTTTTTT,CASSVEAGREKLFF
-,TRBJ2-3,TRBV18,-,TGTGCCAGCTCACCCGGGACTGCTTCAAATACGCAGTATTTT,CASSPGTASNTQYF
-,TRBJ2-3,TRBV9,-,TGTGCCAGCAGCGGGGGACATCGGGGAGATACGCAGTATTTT,CASSGGHRGDTQYF
-,TRBJ1-5,TRBV18,-,TGTGCCAGCTCACGGCCGGGGGGGCTCAATCAGCCCCAGCATTTT,CASSRPGGLNQPQHF
once,TRBJ2-1,TRBV4-3,TRBD2,TGCGCCAGCAGCCAAGATCCCGCGGGGGGGCCGCCGGATGAGCAGTTCTTC,CASSQDPAGGPPDEQFF
-,TRBJ1-3,TRBV19,-,TGTGCCAGTAGTATACAGGGAGGAAACACCATATATTTT,CASSIQGGNTIYF
-,TRBJ1-1,TRBV16,-,TGTGCCAGCAGCCAATTCCGCGGCTCTGAAGCTTTCTTT,CASSQFRGSEAFF
-,TRBJ1-6,TRBV6-5,TRBD1,TGTGCCAGCAGAAAACAGGGGTTAAATTCACCCCTCCACTTT,CASRKQGLNSPLHF
-,TRBJ1-6,TRBV7-9,-,TGTGCCAGCAGCTTTGGGACAACGGGGTCACCCCTCCACTTT,CASSFGTTGSPLHF